The 19 T cell receptor beta chains presented below share a single source sample, sequenced in a study of T cells in Graves' hyperthyroidism and ophthalmopathy. RNA transcripts gave rise to amplified TCR beta CDR3 regions. The primer set for the first-round RT-PCR of the TCR CDR3 was HTBI. From the multiplex PCR reads, TCRdb called clonotypes with MiXCR, one entry per CDR3 protein. Of approximately 640,000 distinct CDR3 sequences in the sample, 45% are singletons; the top ten hold 7% to 7.5%. Sequenced material: peripheral blood or thyroid tissue (not recorded which). Receptors originate from an adult man with Graves' disease, either hyperthyroidism or ophthalmopathy (not recorded which).

A word on this clonotype: The final CDR3 position lacks the conserved phenylalanine or tryptophan, pointing to a likely read error. The DNA is omitted, as the CDR3 cannot be located on it reliably, and the CDR3 follows TCRdb's listing. This sequence joins TRBV29-1 and TRBJ1-3. Germline assignment: CDR1 SQVTM and CDR2 ANQGSEA. From its first to its last residue, the CDR3 has 10 amino acids. This chain's CDR3 is CSVEEGSWGS.

The V and J genes are TRBV12-3 or TRBV12-4 and TRBJ1-5; D is possibly TRBD1 (6 bases). V was shortened by 5 bases and J by 4 bases, with 15 bases between the two germline ends. This CDR3 region has 15 residues. The CDR3 here is CASSEVWDTNQPQHF. As DNA, the CDR3 is TGTGCCAGCAGTGAAGTGTGGGACACAAATCAGCCCCAGCATTTT.

This chain joins TRBV10-2 and TRBJ2-7; D is possibly TRBD1 (8 bases). The length of the CDR3 is 13 residues. The V end lost 8 bases, the J end lost 3 bases, and 14 bases lay between the germline ends. Germline values: CDR1 WSHSY, CDR2 SAAADI. The CDR3 loop is CASGQGGYYEQYF. In DNA, the CDR3 is TGCGCCAGCGGACAGGGAGGGTACTACGAGCAGTACTTC.

The chain has TRBV5-1 and TRBJ1-1; 10 bases agree with TRBD1. Unmatched junction bases numbered 8, after V lost 1 base and J lost 2 bases. CDR1 and CDR2 from the germline V gene are SGHRS and YFSETQ. The CDR3 extends over 17 amino acids. CDR3: CASSLSVGTGVNTEAFF. CDR3 bases: TGCGCCAGCAGCTTGAGTGTAGGGACAGGGGTCAACACTGAAGCTTTCTTT.

This clonotype was seen only a few times. The chain recombines TRBV12-3 or TRBV12-4 with TRBJ1-5, with unresolved D. The CDR3 extends over 14 amino acids. V was cut by 1 base and J by 6 bases, with 10 bases left in between. CDR3 in DNA: TGTGCCAGCAGTTTAGGTTGGGAGGGTCAGCCCCAGCATTTT. It yields the protein CASSLGWEGQPQHF.

The chain employs TRBV5-4 and TRBJ1-1; D might be TRBD1 (5 bases). The CDR3 has 18 amino acids. V lost 0 bases to trimming and J lost 1 base, with 19 bases between them. Germline CDR1 and CDR2: SGHNT and YYREEE (reference sequence). CDR3 coding DNA: TGTGCCAGCAGCTTGGGTGGCGGGGGATCCGGTGAGAACACTGAAGCTTTCTTT. Translation: CASSLGGGGSGENTEAFF.

The genes are TRBV29-1 and TRBJ1-5; D is perhaps TRBD1 (5 bases). The CDR3 extends over 12 amino acids. Trimming pared 7 bases from V and 6 bases from J, leaving 13 bases between. Germline lookup yields CDR1 SQVTM and CDR2 ANQGSEA. CDR3 sequence (DNA): TGCAGCGGCCGACCGGGGGTTCAGCCCCAGCATTTT. Protein: CSGRPGVQPQHF.

The J gene is TRBJ2-5, the V gene TRBV7-9; 9 bases are a match to TRBD2. This CDR3 has 14 residues. In germline, CDR1 is SEHNR, CDR2 FQNEAQ (reference sequence). With V trimmed by 2 bases and J by 5 bases, 3 bases remained unmatched. For the CDR3, the DNA is TGTGCCAGCAGCTTACCCACTAGCGGGGAGACCCAGTACTTC. Protein product: CASSLPTSGETQYF.

The gene calls are TRBV4-2 and TRBJ2-7; D ambiguous. Germline V CDR1 and CDR2: LGHNA, YNFKEQ. The CDR3 loop spans 15 amino acids. Trimming stripped 0 bases from V and 3 bases from J, with 12 bases between. CDR3 nucleotides: TGTGCCAGCAGCCAAGAAAAAGGGCGGCACTACGAGCAGTACTTC. Its translation is CASSQEKGRHYEQYF.

The V and J genes are TRBV25-1 and TRBJ2-7, with 9 bases that match TRBD1. CDR1 and CDR2 from the germline V gene are MGHDK and SYGVNS. V dropped 8 bases and J dropped 2; count of bases not matched to a gene: 10. This CDR3 has 15 residues. CDR3 nucleotide sequence: TGTGCCAGCCGGGACAGGGAACGAGCCACCTACGAGCAGTACTTC. It encodes CASRDRERATYEQYF.

At least ten counts were recorded for this clonotype. The chain is built from TRBV15 and TRBJ1-4; D might be TRBD1 (6 bases). This CDR3 is 16 amino acids long. The germline V gene encodes CDR1 LNHNV and CDR2 YYDKDF (reference sequence). The V gene lost 0 bases and the J gene lost 8 bases, with 16 bases spanning the gap. CDR3 nucleotides: TGTGCCACCAGCAGAGATCTCCTAAACAGGGTGGAAAAACTGTTTTTT. Protein: CATSRDLLNRVEKLFF. The entire variable domain, with the rest obtained from reference TRBV15 and TRBJ1-4, is as follows: DAMVIQNPRYQVTQFGKPVTLSCSQTLNHNVMYWYQQKSSQAPKLLFHYYDKDFNNEADTPDNFQSRRPNTSFCFLDIRSPGLGDTAMYLCATSRDLLNRVEKLFFGSGTQLSVL.

This clonotype has only one observation. The chain couples TRBV12-3 or TRBV12-4 to TRBJ2-7, with D tentatively TRBD1 or TRBD2 (6 bases each). The J call could be wrong; TRBJ2-5 is a better fit for the DNA end. This CDR3 is 15 amino acids long. The DNA for the CDR3 is TGTGCCAGCAGTGAAGCCTGGGGGGCGGAAAAGACCCAGTACTTC. It yields the protein CASSEAWGAEKTQYF.

At least ten counts were recorded for this clonotype. The rearrangement uses TRBV29-1 and TRBJ1-2; no firm D call. This CDR3 comprises 16 residues. The germline V gene has CDR1 SQVTM and CDR2 ANQGSEA. The CDR3 region is CRGCIGADASYYGYTF. The CDR3 nucleotides are TGCAGAGGTTGCATCGGAGCAGACGCTAGTTACTATGGCTACACCTTC.

V is TRBV20-1 and J is TRBJ2-2; D unclear. Germline values: CDR1 DFQATT, CDR2 SNEGSKA (reference sequence). This CDR3 comprises 12 residues. The V end lost 5 bases, the J end lost 4 bases, and 8 bases lay between the germline ends. This CDR3 is CSASTVTGELFF. As DNA, the CDR3 is TGCAGTGCTTCGACGGTCACCGGGGAGCTGTTTTTT.

The chain uses TRBV7-6 and TRBJ1-1; D not certain. V lost 1 base, J lost 3 bases, and 15 bases lay in between. The V gene's germline CDR1 is SGHVS and CDR2 FNYEAQ. CDR3 size: 16 residues. CDR3 sequence reads: CASSLVSGLGDTEAFF. For the CDR3, the DNA is TGTGCCAGCAGCTTAGTTTCGGGCCTCGGGGACACTGAAGCTTTCTTT.

In its sample, this clonotype was seen a few times. This chain links TRBV6-6 with TRBJ1-3; D is uncertain. The V gene's germline CDR1 is MNHNY and CDR2 SVGAGI (reference sequence). Deletions cut 5 bases from V and 2 bases from J, with 13 bases between. The CDR3 runs to 15 residues. CDR3 in DNA: TGTGCCAGCAGTGAACCCGCCGGGGCTGGAAACACCATATATTTT. Protein: CASSEPAGAGNTIYF.

The V and J genes are TRBV7-2 and TRBJ1-2; D may be TRBD1 (6 bases). The CDR3 extends over 13 amino acids. V was trimmed by 6 bases and J by 8 bases, leaving 16 bases between them. The germline CDR1 and CDR2 sequences are SGHTA and FQGNSA. The CDR3 protein is CASSPGAGAGYTF. For the CDR3, the DNA is TGTGCCAGCAGTCCAGGGGCAGGTGCAGGCTACACCTTC.

The sample holds a few counts of this clonotype. The rearrangement joins TRBV20-1 to TRBJ1-5, with TRBD1 matching 7 bases. Germline V gene lookup returns CDR1 DFQATT and CDR2 SNEGSKA (reference sequence). The length of the CDR3 is 15 residues. The ends lost 6 bases at V and 0 bases at J; junction bases unmatched: 8. CDR3 in DNA: TGCAGTGCCCACGGGACAGCCTATAGCAATCAGCCCCAGCATTTT. The encoded protein is CSAHGTAYSNQPQHF.

The chain combines TRBV6-5 with TRBJ2-5, with 9 nucleotides matching TRBD1. CDR1 MNHEY and CDR2 SVGAGI come from the germline V gene. This CDR3 spans 15 amino acids. V lost 6 bases and J lost 3; bases outside the gene matches: 8. In nucleotides, the CDR3 is TGTGCCAGCAGCCCCGGGACAGGGTGGGAAGAGACCCAGTACTTC. It specifies CASSPGTGWEETQYF.